This T cell receptor beta chain was recovered during a study of blood T cell repertoires in COVID-19. The wider study: Acute-phase and convalescent COVID-19 samples originated in the United States, Italy and Spain. Sources were T cells, B-cell-depleted T cells, or PBMCs; the material itself was cDNA or gDNA.

Authors' analysis steps: By means of reference gene primer amplification, nucleated cell counts were estimated. Libraries were prepared by immunoSEQ multiplex PCR; TCRdb keeps only in-frame clonotypes and omits some of them. V and J calls and clone size are copied from that table; D and trimming were computed from the DNA. The data hold about 210,000 clones, with approximately 80% observed a single time. This CDR3 spans 15 amino acids. Trimming cost V 2 bases and J 0 bases, with 9 bases left between them. Germline assignment: CDR1 SGHRS and CDR2 YFSETQ. Participants reported their clinical history, and cohort assignment relied on those reports.

The sequenced sample consisted of PBMCs or T cells enriched from blood (not recorded which). The rearrangement uses TRBV5-1 and TRBJ1-5; the D is unclear. The source is a woman in her 50s with acute COVID-19. The CDR3 loop reads CASSLEGYSNQPQHF. CDR3 coding DNA: TGCGCCAGCAGCTTAGAGGGATATAGCAATCAGCCCCAGCATTTT.